The 26 T cell receptor beta chains presented below share a single source sample, sequenced in a study of high-grade serous ovarian cancer treatment subgroups. The tumor samples were collected prior to definitive surgery or chemotherapy. Clones were sequenced by immunoSEQ multiplex PCR, and TCRdb holds only the in-frame ones, with some missing. Of 3,500 to 4,500 clones in the sample, about 63% were seen once. Sequencing was carried out using tumor tissue. These receptors all come from a human donor with high-grade serous ovarian cancer.

The chain carries TRBV6-6 and TRBJ2-7; D gene unclear. Germline values: CDR1 MNHNY, CDR2 SVGAGI (reference sequence). The CDR3 contains 13 residues. V shed 4 bases and J shed 4 bases, with 11 bases lying between them. CDR3 sequence reads: CASSSDPQYEQYF. The CDR3 coding sequence is TGTGCCAGCAGTTCGGACCCCCAATACGAGCAGTACTTC.

The J gene is TRBJ2-7, the V gene TRBV11-2; D call uncertain. Germline-derived CDR1 and CDR2 are SGHAT and FQNNGV. CDR3 length: 15 residues. V gave up 3 bases and J gave up 4 bases, with 16 bases separating them. This CDR3 reads CASSFRADPKYEQYF. Here the CDR3 DNA reads TGTGCCAGCAGCTTTCGGGCAGACCCGAAATACGAGCAGTACTTC.

The V gene is TRBV28, the J gene TRBJ1-1, with D perhaps matching TRBD1 (6 bases). Per germline, CDR1 MDHEN and CDR2 SYDVKM. The V end lost 6 bases, the J end lost 5 bases, and 10 bases lay between the germline ends. The CDR3 has 12 residues. The CDR3 loop is CASRNRVTEAFF. The CDR3 nucleotides read TGTGCCAGCAGAAACAGGGTTACTGAAGCTTTCTTT.

The V and J genes are TRBV28 and TRBJ2-1; D is unresolved. The germline V gene has CDR1 MDHEN and CDR2 SYDVKM. V was shortened by 3 bases and J by 6 bases, with 15 bases between the two germline ends. This CDR3 has 15 residues. The CDR3 sequence: CASSLGGGSFNEQFF. The CDR3 nucleotides read TGTGCCAGCAGTTTGGGCGGTGGGTCATTCAATGAGCAGTTCTTC.

J is TRBJ2-5 and V is TRBV7-3, with unresolved D. V gave up 5 bases and J gave up 0 bases, with 7 bases separating them. There are 13 residues in the CDR3. Germline V gives CDR1 SGHTA, CDR2 FQGTGA. In DNA form, the CDR3 reads TGTGCCAGCAGCCCCGACTACCAAGAGACCCAGTACTTC. This codes for CASSPDYQETQYF.

This rearrangement joins TRBV5-1 to TRBJ1-1; 7 bases map to TRBD1. V lost 2 bases to trimming and J lost 4 bases; unmatched junction nucleotides: 8. Germline V lookup: CDR1 SGHRS, CDR2 YFSETQ. This CDR3 spans 15 amino acids. This CDR3 is CASSFKGAEGTEAFF. Written as DNA, the CDR3 is TGCGCCAGCAGCTTTAAGGGGGCAGAGGGCACTGAAGCTTTCTTT.

The chain carries TRBV28 and TRBJ1-1; 11 bases agree with TRBD1. This CDR3 region has 18 residues. V lost 6 bases and J lost 0; bases outside the gene matches: 12. The germline CDR1 and CDR2 sequences are MDHEN and SYDVKM. The CDR3 region is CASSSRPGTGGMNTEAFF. For the CDR3, the DNA is TGTGCCAGCAGCTCTAGACCTGGGACAGGGGGGATGAACACTGAAGCTTTCTTT.

By proportion, this clone is large. Other DNA sequences in the same sample also yield this CDR3. The chain joins TRBV5-4 to TRBJ2-1; no reliable D call. The CDR3 contains 11 residues. The V end lost 0 bases, the J end lost 9 bases, and 4 bases lay between the germline ends. Germline CDR1 reads SGHNT; CDR2 reads YYREEE (reference sequence). CDR3 region: CASSLVGEQFF. CDR3 nucleotides: TGTGCCAGCAGCTTGGTGGGTGAGCAGTTCTTC.

V usage is TRBV19 and J usage is TRBJ2-3, with D hard to call. This CDR3 has 13 residues. Trimming removed 10 bases at V and 1 base at J, with 12 bases between. CDR1 and CDR2 from the germline V gene are LNHDA and SQIVND (reference sequence). The DNA of the CDR3 is TGTGCCACCGAAGGAAGTCGCACAGATACGCAGTATTTT. Protein: CATEGSRTDTQYF.

The rearrangement joins TRBV4-3 to TRBJ2-7; no reliable D call. This CDR3 has 13 residues. CDR1 LGHNA and CDR2 YSLEER come from the germline V gene. Trimming left V 0 bases short and J 6 bases short, with 9 bases between. CDR3 region: CASSQDKDGEQYF. The CDR3 DNA follows: TGCGCCAGCAGCCAAGATAAGGATGGCGAGCAGTACTTC.

This sequence joins TRBV28 and TRBJ1-1, with a tentative D call TRBD1 (6 bases). The CDR3 is 13 residues long. V was pared by 4 bases and J by 5 bases, with 11 bases between. Germline assignment: CDR1 MDHEN and CDR2 SYDVKM. The CDR3 bases are TGTGCCAGCAGTTGGACAGAAAGGACTGAAGCTTTCTTT. Amino acids: CASSWTERTEAFF.

V is TRBV4-3 and J is TRBJ1-1; the D gene is possibly TRBD1 (6 bases). Germline CDR1 and CDR2: LGHNA and YSLEER. The length of the CDR3 is 13 residues. The V and J ends lost 4 bases and 4 bases respectively, with 10 bases between them. The CDR3 bases are TGCGCCAGCAGCCTTTCAGGGGCCACTGAAGCTTTCTTT. Translation gives CASSLSGATEAFF.

V gene TRBV13 combines with J gene TRBJ2-3; possible D gene TRBD2, 5 bases. V lost 1 base and J 1 base, leaving 6 bases between the germline ends. CDR3 size: 14 residues. The germline CDR1 and CDR2 sequences are PRHDT and FYEKMQ (reference sequence). CDR3 amino acids: CASSLAAGTDTQYF. In DNA form, the CDR3 reads TGTGCCAGCAGCTTAGCAGCGGGCACAGATACGCAGTATTTT.

This chain uses TRBV11-2 with TRBJ2-7; TRBD2 matches at 8 bases. The CDR3 length is 15 residues. With V trimmed by 5 bases and J by 5 bases, 11 bases remained unmatched. Germline V CDR1 and CDR2: SGHAT, FQNNGV. The CDR3 DNA sequence: TGTGCCAGCAGCCTCGGGGGAGTCGGGGGGGACGAGCAGTACGTC. It is translated as CASSLGGVGGDEQYV.

This chain uses TRBV27 with TRBJ2-1, with D perhaps matching TRBD2 (6 bases). V was clipped by 5 bases and J by 4 bases, with 12 bases between them. Germline-derived CDR1 and CDR2 are MNHEY and SMNVEV (reference sequence). The CDR3 totals 14 residues. The CDR3 DNA sequence: TGTGCCAGCAGTGTGGGGGGTTGGTACAATGAGCAGTTCTTC. Its translation: CASSVGGWYNEQFF.

The chain has TRBV5-6 and TRBJ1-2; 7 nucleotides line up with TRBD1. V lost 2 bases, J lost 4 bases, and 8 bases stayed unmatched. This CDR3 comprises 15 residues. Germline V CDR1 and CDR2: SGHDT, YYEEEE. CDR3 sequence reads: CASSFKRTGSYGYTF. CDR3 DNA sequence: TGTGCCAGCAGCTTTAAACGGACAGGAAGCTATGGCTACACCTTC.

The chain couples TRBV4-2 to TRBJ1-1; 9 bases match TRBD1. This CDR3 contains 16 residues. V gave up 5 bases and J gave up 12 bases; unmatched junction bases: 19. The germline CDR1 and CDR2 sequences are LGHNA and YNFKEQ. The DNA of the CDR3 is TGTGCCAGCAGCTCCCTACTCCGGGACAGGGAAGGTGGGACTTTCTTT. Translated, it gives CASSSLLRDREGGTFF.

The CDR3 nucleotides read TGTGCCAGCAGCGGGGGGGGTAGCGAGCAGTACTTC. This gives the protein CASSGGGSEQYF. The chain uses TRBV5-4 and TRBJ2-7, with 7 bases matching TRBD2. Germline trimming cut 4 bases from V and 6 bases from J; bases unmatched to any gene: 4. Per germline, CDR1 SGHNT and CDR2 YYREEE (reference sequence). The CDR3 consists of 12 residues.

The chain combines TRBV27 with TRBJ1-3; the D is unclear. V lost 6 bases, J lost 0 bases, and 12 bases lay in between. The length of the CDR3 is 15 residues. Germline V gives CDR1 MNHEY, CDR2 SMNVEV (reference sequence). CDR3 sequence reads: CASRLRADSGNTIYF. The CDR3 DNA reads as TGTGCCAGCAGACTACGTGCAGACTCTGGAAACACCATATATTTT.

V gene TRBV7-6 combines with J gene TRBJ2-5; a possible D gene is TRBD2 (6 bases). V dropped 1 base and J dropped 2 bases, with 11 bases sitting between them. Germline assignment: CDR1 SGHVS and CDR2 FNYEAQ. This CDR3 is built from 15 residues. The CDR3: CASSLGPGEQETQYF. CDR3 nucleotide sequence: TGTGCCAGCAGCTTAGGTCCGGGGGAGCAAGAGACCCAGTACTTC.

In this sample, this clone turned up once. The chain links TRBV5-1 to TRBJ2-7; possibly TRBD1 or TRBD2 for D (6 bases each). With 3 bases removed from V and 7 bases from J, the gap between germline ends came to 14 bases. Germline CDR1 reads SGHRS; CDR2 reads YFSETQ. The CDR3 is made up of 13 amino acids. The CDR3 region is CASSSGAAGEQYF. In DNA form, the CDR3 reads TGCGCCAGCAGCTCAGGGGCCGCGGGGGAGCAGTACTTC.

The chain recombines TRBV5-4 with TRBJ1-5, with D perhaps matching TRBD1 (5 bases). This CDR3 has 12 residues. With 10 bases removed from V and 7 bases from J, the gap between germline ends came to 15 bases. Germline lookup yields CDR1 SGHNT and CDR2 YYREEE (reference sequence). CDR3 nucleotide sequence: TGTGCCTTTGGGGGGGGTGGGCAGCCCCAGCATTTT. Encoded protein: CAFGGGGQPQHF.

The chain carries TRBV4-3 and TRBJ1-1; D is possibly TRBD1 (5 bases). This CDR3 comprises 16 residues. The ends were cut back, 2 bases at V and 0 bases at J, with 13 bases in the middle. Germline V gene data show CDR1 as LGHNA and CDR2 as YSLEER. Here the CDR3 DNA reads TGCGCCAGCAGCCAACGCAGCAGGGACTTGAACACTGAAGCTTTCTTT. This sequence encodes CASSQRSRDLNTEAFF.

The CDR3 loop is CASSEAGLAGPREYV. CDR3 coding DNA: TGTGCCAGCAGTGAAGCGGGACTAGCGGGACCTCGTGAGTACGTC. This chain connects TRBV6-1 to TRBJ2-7; TRBD2 matches 13 bases. The CDR3 has 15 residues. After removal of 0 bases from V and 11 bases from J, the junction contained 7 bases not matched to a gene. Germline V gene lookup returns CDR1 MNHNS and CDR2 SASEGT.

The chain links TRBV30 to TRBJ2-7, with 9 positions matching TRBD2. The CDR3 length is 15 residues. The V gene's germline CDR1 is GTSNPN and CDR2 SVGIG (reference sequence). The V and J ends lost 4 bases and 7 bases, in that order; junction bases with no gene match: 14. CDR3 sequence (DNA): TGTGCCTGGACCGGGATAGCGGGGGCGCGGGGAGAGCAGTACTTC. It encodes CAWTGIAGARGEQYF.

This clone occurred a few times. This chain joins TRBV7-9 and TRBJ1-4; tentatively, D is TRBD1 (6 bases). The CDR3 length is 12 residues. Germline V gene lookup returns CDR1 SEHNR and CDR2 FQNEAQ (reference sequence). The V end lost 3 bases, the J end lost 7 bases, and 6 bases lay between the germline ends. In DNA, the CDR3 is TGTGCCAGCAGCTTCAGGGGTGAAAAACTGTTTTTT. Translating it yields CASSFRGEKLFF.